The source of this T cell receptor beta chain is a study of T cell repertoires in aging, cancer and after chemotherapy (dated by TCRdb to between 2019 and 2020). Study-wide context: Donors were distributed across six age groups ranging from 30 or younger to 70 or older, with at least three individuals included per group. In the hematological group, paired pre- and post-chemotherapy samples were obtained from chronic lymphocytic leukemia patients treated with fludarabine- or bendamustine-based regimens. In total, the full dataset held about 9.5 million TCR reads. To examine immunoaging and T cell reconstitution after chemotherapy, the study profiled TCR beta repertoires in peripheral blood from healthy donors and cancer patients. Alongside approximately 97 healthy donors serving as a reference group, the cohort included 200 to 250 cancer patients, of whom some 94 had hematological cancers and 124 had solid cancers.

V sheds 1 base and J sheds 0 bases, leaving 10 bases between their ends. CDR1 and CDR2 are drawn from the germline V gene (reference sequence): LNHDA, SQIVND. Reading from cysteine to phenylalanine, the CDR3 counts 16 amino acids. Only CDR3 DNA remains: 48 bases, in frame from the first base. Rearranged TRB sequences spanning V, D and J segments were amplified by multiplex touch-down PCR using a mixed TRB-A/B primer pool. Illumina adapters and sample indices were attached to the amplicons in two consecutive PCR reactions using Phusion HS II polymerase. After gel purification with the NucleoSpin Gel and PCR Clean-up kit, the amplicons were checked using Qubit and an Agilent 2100 Bioanalyzer. Sequencing of the libraries was done on an Illumina MiSeq with paired-end, single-indexed 600-cycle runs. As for the original processing: Processing of the TRB sequences was carried out with MiXCR versions 2.12 and 3.0.5. Each unique CDR3 nucleotide sequence counted as one clone, and only productive sequences with at least two reads were retained. Repertoire metrics included Shannon diversity, evenness, clonality (one minus evenness), and alpha-parameterized diversity profiles from alpha 0 to 5. The IGoR algorithm was used to calculate generation probabilities for clones in the paired samples taken before and after chemotherapy. TCRdb ran its own pipeline on the public reads, namely fastp trimming at Q25 and MiXCR clone calling, and kept in-frame beta chains. Each record represents a unique CDR3 protein, reported with the most common genes and DNA among its rows. TCRdb assigned the V and J calls; the authors' analysis was not used. A total of more than 6,500 distinct CDR3 sequences appear in this sample, roughly 22% of them only once. The ten largest clonotypes hold more than 8% of the sample.

Relative to its sample, this clonotype is medium-sized (0.01 to 0.1%). Which antigen it targets is not known. Nothing much larger sits one base from this clone, and base qualities are not available. TCR beta rearrangements were amplified from genomic DNA isolated from peripheral blood, not from sorted cells or RNA. The research as a whole found: Median generation probability increased over the chemotherapy interval in both cancer cohorts, suggesting repertoire reconstitution through rebound thymic output. It was noted by the authors that conclusions about immunological memory after chemotherapy cannot be drawn from the repertoire data. In healthy donors, the decline in TCR diversity with age was mainly due to loss of richness, whereas in cancer patients loss of evenness also played a role. Untreated patients with hematological or solid cancers showed significantly lower blood TCR diversity and higher clonality than age-matched healthy donors. Hematological cancer patients had infiltration of lymphoid organs, and this infiltration may itself impair thymic emigration or peripheral T cell expansion.

This TCR derives from a human donor with a blood cancer. The sequenced sample was blood. The rearranged segments are TRBV19 and TRBJ2-4, with a tentative D gene TRBD2 over 5 matching bases. The CDR3 amino acid sequence is: CASSIVSGVAKNIQYF. The nucleotide sequence reads TGTGCCAGTAGTATAGTAAGCGGAGTAGCCAAAAACATTCAGTACTTC.